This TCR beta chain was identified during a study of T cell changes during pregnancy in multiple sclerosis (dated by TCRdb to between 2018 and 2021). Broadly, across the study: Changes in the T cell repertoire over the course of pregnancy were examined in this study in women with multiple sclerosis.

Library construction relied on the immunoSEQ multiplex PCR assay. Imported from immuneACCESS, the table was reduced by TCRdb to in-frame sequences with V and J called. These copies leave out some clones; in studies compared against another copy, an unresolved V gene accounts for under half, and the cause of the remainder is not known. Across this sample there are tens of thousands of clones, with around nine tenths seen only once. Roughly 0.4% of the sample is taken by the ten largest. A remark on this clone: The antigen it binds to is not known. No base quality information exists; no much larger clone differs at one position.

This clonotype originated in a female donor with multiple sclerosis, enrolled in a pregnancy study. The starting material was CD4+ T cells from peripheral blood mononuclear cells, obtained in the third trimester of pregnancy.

CDR3 sequence: CSAPGDTQYF. The nucleotides are TGCAGTGCCCCGGGGGATACGCAGTATTTT. The sequence joins TRBV20-1 to TRBJ2-3, and the D gene may be TRBD2, 5 bases matching. Via the germline V gene (reference sequence), CDR1 is DFQATT and CDR2 SNEGSKA. V and J are truncated by 6 bases and 6 bases respectively, leaving an intervening sequence of 7 bases. Its CDR3 holds 10 amino acids, cysteine through phenylalanine. Solely the CDR3 DNA is kept, with 30 bases framed from the first base.